This is a list of T cell receptor beta chains from one sample in a study of blood T cell repertoires in COVID-19. Assay: immunoSEQ multiplex PCR; the TCRdb copy retains only in-frame clones and omits some. Here the sample spans about 120,000 clones, 85% being singletons. The sample was peripheral blood. The receptor set was obtained from an elderly man with acute or convalescent COVID-19. Both conserved end residues are part of each CDR3.

>TRBJ2-3|TRBV5-1
CASSSTVLARGTDTQYF
>TRBJ2-7|TRBV18
CASSPEKGGGRSYEQYF
>TRBJ1-1|TRBV7-2
CASSFDRMNTEAFF
>TRBJ1-4|TRBV19
CASLGTSTNEKLFF
>TRBJ1-4|TRBV19
CASSAGKRQGRTNEKLFF
>TRBJ2-7|TRBV7-6
CASSPQTGTIYEQYF
>TRBJ1-2|TRBV19
CASSQPGQGAGYTF
>TRBJ1-2|TRBV5-5
CASSLWTEANYGYTF
>TRBJ2-1|TRBV7-3
CASYRDNSYNEQFF
>TRBJ2-1|TRBV15
CATSRKKGDYRRSYNEQFF
>TRBJ1-3|TRBV18
CASSPRQHVSGNTIYF
>TRBJ2-6|TRBV27
CASSSSLGLGGSGANVLTF
>TRBJ2-2|TRBV9
CASSPTGDTGELFF
>TRBJ2-2|TRBV9
CASSHRTSGTTGELFF
>TRBJ1-2|TRBV5-5
CASSLYPATGVYGYTF
>TRBJ2-7|TRBV28
CASTVAGLGLSYEQYF
>TRBJ2-1|TRBV24-1
CATSASPVGRYNEQFF
>TRBJ1-4|TRBV19
CASSARTVHEKLFF
>TRBJ2-3|TRBV5-1
CASSSGTTSTDTQYF
>TRBJ2-7|TRBV11-2
CASSSIGQGLSYEQYF
>TRBJ1-1|TRBV6-1
CASSETDRNTEAFF
>TRBJ2-5|TRBV6-1
CASSEGEMKYKTQYF
>TRBJ2-2|TRBV18
CASSRGTGQNTGELFF
>TRBJ1-1|TRBV6-5
CASREKENTEAFF
>TRBJ1-5|TRBV14
CASSQVSQGEQPQHF
>TRBJ1-5|TRBV6-1
CASSEREGNQPQHF
>TRBJ1-5|TRBV27
CASRRQGSQPQHF
>TRBJ1-4|TRBV10-2
CASRDSVNEKLFF
>TRBJ2-1|TRBV11-3
CASSLRGLKREAYNEQFF
>TRBJ1-3|TRBV7-6
CASSLGSNSGNTIYF
>TRBJ2-1|TRBV3-1/TRBV3-2
CASSPSGNEQFF
>TRBJ1-2|TRBV7-2
CASSLDQGARRGYTF
>TRBJ2-3|TRBV29-1
CSVERASGTDTQYF
>TRBJ1-5|TRBV30
CAWSQGGGQPQHF
>TRBJ2-7|TRBV5-5
CASSLAGGNSYEQYF
>TRBJ2-1|TRBV9
CASSLRLAGEGRVEQFF
>TRBJ2-7|TRBV12-3/TRBV12-4
CASSFSGDWEQYF
>TRBJ2-3|TRBV29-1
CSVEGPSTDTQYF
>TRBJ2-1|TRBV6-5
CASSYLGEQFF
>TRBJ1-3|TRBV29-1
CSVESGNTIYF
>TRBJ1-4|TRBV10-3
CATHRAGGEKLFF
>TRBJ1-2|TRBV29-1
CSVEDRDSGVYTF
>TRBJ2-1|TRBV24-1
CATSQPGQGAGNEQFF
>TRBJ1-6|TRBV27
CASSPWSDRVNSPLHF